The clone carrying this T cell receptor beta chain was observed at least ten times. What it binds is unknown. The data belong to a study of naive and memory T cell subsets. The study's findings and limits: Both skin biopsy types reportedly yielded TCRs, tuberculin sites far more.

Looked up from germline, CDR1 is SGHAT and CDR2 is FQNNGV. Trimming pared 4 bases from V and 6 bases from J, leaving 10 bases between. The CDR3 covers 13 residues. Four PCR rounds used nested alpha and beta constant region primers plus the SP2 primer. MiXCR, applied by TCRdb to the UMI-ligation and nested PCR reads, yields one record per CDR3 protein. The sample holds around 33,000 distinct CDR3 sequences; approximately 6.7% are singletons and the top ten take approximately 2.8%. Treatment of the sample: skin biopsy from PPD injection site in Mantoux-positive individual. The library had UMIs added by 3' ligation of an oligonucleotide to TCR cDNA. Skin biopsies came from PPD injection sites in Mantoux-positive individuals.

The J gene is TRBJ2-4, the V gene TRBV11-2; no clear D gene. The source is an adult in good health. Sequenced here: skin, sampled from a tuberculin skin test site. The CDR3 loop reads CASSYPFANIQYF. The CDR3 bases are TGTGCCAGCAGCTATCCGTTCGCAAACATTCAGTACTTC.